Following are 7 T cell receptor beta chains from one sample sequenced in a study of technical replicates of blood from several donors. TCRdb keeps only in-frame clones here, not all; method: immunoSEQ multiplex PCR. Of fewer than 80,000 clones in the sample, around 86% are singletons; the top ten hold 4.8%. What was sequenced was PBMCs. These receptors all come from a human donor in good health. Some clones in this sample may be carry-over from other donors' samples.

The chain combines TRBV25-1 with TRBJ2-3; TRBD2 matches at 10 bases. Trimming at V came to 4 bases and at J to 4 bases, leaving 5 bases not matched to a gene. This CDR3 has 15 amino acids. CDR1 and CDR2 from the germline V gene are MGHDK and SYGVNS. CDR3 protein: CASSGLAGVADTQYF. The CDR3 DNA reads TGTGCCAGCAGTGGGCTAGCGGGAGTGGCAGATACGCAGTATTTT. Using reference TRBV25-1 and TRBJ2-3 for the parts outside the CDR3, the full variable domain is EADIYQTPRYLVIGTGKKITLECSQTMGHDKMYWYQQDPGMELHLIHYSYGVNSTEKGDLSSESTVSRIRTEHFPLTLESARPSHTSQYLCASSGLAGVADTQYFGPGTRLTVL.

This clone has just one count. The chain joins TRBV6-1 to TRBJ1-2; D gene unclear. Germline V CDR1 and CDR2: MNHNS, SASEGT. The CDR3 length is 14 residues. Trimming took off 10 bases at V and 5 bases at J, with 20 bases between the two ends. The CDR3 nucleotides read TGTGCCATCAACAATCGGGGATTTGATTATGGCTACACCTTC. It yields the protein CAINNRGFDYGYTF.

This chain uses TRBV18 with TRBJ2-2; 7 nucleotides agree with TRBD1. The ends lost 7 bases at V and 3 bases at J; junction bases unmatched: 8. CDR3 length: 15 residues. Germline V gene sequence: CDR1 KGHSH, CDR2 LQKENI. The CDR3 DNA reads TGTGCCAGCTGCCAGGAGGACAGGTACACCGGGGAGCTGTTTTTT. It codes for CASCQEDRYTGELFF.

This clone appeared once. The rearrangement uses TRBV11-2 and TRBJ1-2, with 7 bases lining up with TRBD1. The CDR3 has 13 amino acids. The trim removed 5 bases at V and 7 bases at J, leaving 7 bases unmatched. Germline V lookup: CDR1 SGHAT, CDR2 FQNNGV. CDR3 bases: TGTGCCAGCAGCCACGGACAGGTTTTTGGCTACACCTTC. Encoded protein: CASSHGQVFGYTF.

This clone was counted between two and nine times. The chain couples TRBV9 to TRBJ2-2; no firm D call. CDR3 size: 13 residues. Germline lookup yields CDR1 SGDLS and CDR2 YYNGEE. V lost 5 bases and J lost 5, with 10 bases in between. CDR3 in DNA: TGTGCCAGCAGTGGCAGGTTGACCGGGGAGCTGTTTTTT. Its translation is CASSGRLTGELFF.

In nucleotides, the CDR3 is TGTGCCAGCAGCGTATCCGAGCGGGAGCTGGAGACCCAGTACTTC. Translated: CASSVSERELETQYF. The chain carries TRBV9 and TRBJ2-5; TRBD2 aligns across 8 bases. Germline trimming cut 1 base from V and 5 bases from J; bases unmatched to any gene: 7. This CDR3 is built from 15 residues. Germline assignment: CDR1 SGDLS and CDR2 YYNGEE.

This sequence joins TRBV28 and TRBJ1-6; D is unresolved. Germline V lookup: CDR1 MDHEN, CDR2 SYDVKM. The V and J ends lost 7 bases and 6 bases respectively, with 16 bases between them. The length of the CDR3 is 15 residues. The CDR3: CASTVGLAGNSPLHF. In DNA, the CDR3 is TGTGCCAGCACCGTTGGGCTGGCCGGTAATTCACCCCTCCACTTT.